A selection of T cell receptor beta chains follows, all from one sample in a study of control samples from healthy donors and cancer patients. Produced via immunoSEQ multiplex PCR; TCRdb's table is partial and in-frame only. The sample records under 65,000 clones, more than 70% being singletons. The source material was PBMCs. The receptors originated from a woman aged 60-75 years with lung cancer. CDR3s include the opening cysteine and the closing phenylalanine or tryptophan. D genes are given only for firm matches. Expanded clones are given a class, and other clones once, few, many or no size at all.

V	J	size	D	DNA	CDR3
TRBV6-5	TRBJ1-6	-	TRBD1	TGTGCCAGCAGTACGGGACAGGGTGATTCACCCCTCCACTTT	CASSTGQGDSPLHF
TRBV19	TRBJ2-1	-	-	TGTGCCAGTAGTATATGGGGCAGTCAAGCCAATGAGCAGTTCTTC	CASSIWGSQANEQFF
TRBV27	TRBJ2-3	-	-	TGTGCCAGCAGTTTGGTCAGGGGGGCAGATACGCAGTATTTT	CASSLVRGADTQYF
TRBV9	TRBJ1-1	-	-	TGTGCCAGCAGCGTAGTGTCAGGGAGAAACTTCGATGAAGCTTTCTTT	CASSVVSGRNFDEAFF
TRBV20-1	TRBJ2-3	-	-	TGCAGTGCTAGTATTAGGGAGGCAGATACGCAGTATTTT	CSASIREADTQYF
TRBV10-1	TRBJ2-2	-	-	TGCGCCAGCAGTGAAGGACGCGGGGAGCTGTTTTTT	CASSEGRGELFF
TRBV5-4	TRBJ1-4	-	TRBD1	TGTGCCAGCAGCCCCAGGACAGGGGAGGGAGAAAAACTGTTTTTT	CASSPRTGEGEKLFF
TRBV11-2	TRBJ1-4	-	-	TGTGCCAGCAGCCAAACGGATTTGGGTGAAAAACTGTTTTTT	CASSQTDLGEKLFF
TRBV28	TRBJ2-7	-	TRBD1	TGTGCCAGCAGCCCGACCCCCGGGACAGGAGCCTCCTACGAGCAGTACTTC	CASSPTPGTGASYEQYF
TRBV4-1	TRBJ1-2	-	-	TGCGCCAGCAGCCAAGTCGGAAGGGACCTGTTAGGAGGCTACACCTTC	CASSQVGRDLLGGYTF
TRBV5-6	TRBJ2-7	few	-	TGTGCCAGCAGCTTGGGGCAGGGCGGCGAGCAGTACTTC	CASSLGQGGEQYF
TRBV18	TRBJ1-1	-	-	TGTGCCAGCTCACCAGACAGAATGAACACTGAAGCTTTCTTT	CASSPDRMNTEAFF
TRBV5-1	TRBJ2-3	-	TRBD2	TGCGCCAGCAGCCAACCGAGCGGGGGCGGGGATACGCAGTATTTT	CASSQPSGGGDTQYF
TRBV6-5	TRBJ2-1	-	-	TGTGCCAGCAGTTCTCCCGGGGTATACAATGAGCAGTTCTTC	CASSSPGVYNEQFF
TRBV7-2	TRBJ2-7	-	-	TGTGCCAGCAGCTTAGTAGGACTCCCAACCTACGAGCAGTACTTC	CASSLVGLPTYEQYF
TRBV7-3	TRBJ2-7	few	-	TGTGCCAGCAGCTTAACTCCGGCGGACTCCTACGAGCAGTACTTC	CASSLTPADSYEQYF
TRBV7-8	TRBJ2-2	-	TRBD2	TGTGCCAGCAGCTCTGGACTAGCGGGGGGATCGAACACCGGGGAGCTGTTTTTT	CASSSGLAGGSNTGELFF
TRBV3-1/TRBV3-2	TRBJ1-3	-	-	TGTGCCAGCAGCCAGTCAAGGGATCACTCTGGAAACACCATATATTTT	CASSQSRDHSGNTIYF
TRBV19	TRBJ2-7	once	-	TGTGCCAGTAGTCAAGCGGCGGGGCGCTACGAGCAGTACTTC	CASSQAAGRYEQYF
TRBV27	TRBJ1-1	few	-	TGTGCCAGCAGTTTCGGCCGGGAGGTCAACACTGAAGCTTTCTTT	CASSFGREVNTEAFF
TRBV2	TRBJ2-5	-	TRBD2	TGTGCCAGCAGCCGGGACTACCAACAAGAGACCCAGTACTTC	CASSRDYQQETQYF
TRBV5-1	TRBJ1-2	-	-	TGCGCCAGCAGCTTGGATAGCTATGGCTACACCTTC	CASSLDSYGYTF
TRBV5-8	TRBJ2-7	few	TRBD1	TGTGCCAGCAGGGAGGGACAGGTCGTCGGACACGAGCAGTACTTC	CASREGQVVGHEQYF
TRBV2	TRBJ2-1	few	-	TGTGCCAGCAGTGTTGGGGGCCTGATTACTAATGAGCAGTTCTTC	CASSVGGLITNEQFF
TRBV10-3	TRBJ1-5	-	-	TGTGCCATCAGTTTCTCAAGTTCTCAGCCCCAGCATTTT	CAISFSSSQPQHF
TRBV4-2	TRBJ2-3	-	TRBD2	TGTGCCAGCAGCCAAGAGCCAGCGGGGCAAACAGATACGCAGTATTTT	CASSQEPAGQTDTQYF
TRBV5-1	TRBJ2-2	-	TRBD1	TGCGCCAGCAGCTTGGCGGGACAGGGGGCAGGTACCGGGGAGCTGTTTTTT	CASSLAGQGAGTGELFF
TRBV10-2	TRBJ2-7	-	-	TGCGCCAGCAGTGAGTCCCCCCTTTTGCAGGGGTACGAGCAGTACTTC	CASSESPLLQGYEQYF
TRBV13	TRBJ2-7	-	-	TGTGCCAGCAGCTTGATGGTAGGGGCGGGGGAGCAGTACTTC	CASSLMVGAGEQYF
TRBV7-9	TRBJ1-1	few	-	TGTGCCAGCAGCAGGACTGCGAACACTGAAGCTTTCTTT	CASSRTANTEAFF
TRBV28	TRBJ2-5	-	TRBD2	TGTGCCAGCAATCGGGAGGGTTTGGGGTCAGAGACCCAGTACTTC	CASNREGLGSETQYF
TRBV7-3	TRBJ1-2	few	-	TGTGCCAGCAGCTCAACGTCCGGGACTGCAGGCTACACCTTC	CASSSTSGTAGYTF
TRBV9	TRBJ2-7	-	TRBD2	TGTGCCAGCAGCGTAGAAACGGGAGGGACCTACGAGCAGTACTTC	CASSVETGGTYEQYF
TRBV2	TRBJ2-7	-	TRBD2	TGTGCCAGCAGCCTCTCGACTAGCGGGAGATCCCACGAGCAGTACTTC	CASSLSTSGRSHEQYF
TRBV5-8	TRBJ2-5	-	TRBD1	TGTGCCAGCACACACGGGACAGGGAGAGTATTGGAGACCCAGTACTTC	CASTHGTGRVLETQYF
TRBV7-9	TRBJ2-3	-	-	TGTGCCAGCAGCTCCATTGCCGATACGCAGTATTTT	CASSSIADTQYF
TRBV10-1	TRBJ1-3	-	-	TGCGCCAGCAGTCAGACATCGGGAAACACCATATATTTT	CASSQTSGNTIYF
TRBV15	TRBJ2-7	-	TRBD1	TGTGCCACCAGCAGAGATGGCGGGACAGGGGGCTACGAGCAGTACTTC	CATSRDGGTGGYEQYF
TRBV24-1	TRBJ1-4	-	-	TGTGCCACCAGTGGAAGCCCTACAGTTCCAACTAATGAAAAACTGTTTTTT	CATSGSPTVPTNEKLFF
TRBV14	TRBJ1-4	-	TRBD1	TGTGCCAGCAGCCAAGATCGAGTTGGGACAGGGGGTGAAAAACTGTTTTTT	CASSQDRVGTGGEKLFF
TRBV5-8	TRBJ1-5	-	-	TGTGCCAGCAGCTTGGTCGTGGGGGGTCATCAGCCCCAGCATTTT	CASSLVVGGHQPQHF
TRBV11-3	TRBJ1-4	-	-	TGTGCCAGCAGCTTCCGGGTTGCAACTAATGAAAAACTGTTTTTT	CASSFRVATNEKLFF
TRBV6-6	TRBJ2-2	-	-	TGTGCCTGCCGAGGGATGGCCGGGGAGCTGTTTTTT	CACRGMAGELFF
TRBV3-1/TRBV3-2	TRBJ2-1	-	-	TGTGCCAGCGGCTACGTAACACAATACAATGAGCAGTTCTTC	CASGYVTQYNEQFF
TRBV6-2/TRBV6-3	TRBJ1-4	-	-	TGTGCCAGCAGTTACTCGATTACGAGAGCTAATGAAAAACTGTTTTTT	CASSYSITRANEKLFF
TRBV7-9	TRBJ2-5	few	TRBD2	TGTGCCAGCAGCTCGAGCGGGAGGGCCGAGGGGGAGACCCAGTACTTC	CASSSSGRAEGETQYF
TRBV5-1	TRBJ2-7	-	TRBD2	TGCGCCAGCAGCCCCGTGGTAGCGGGAGACTACGAGCAGTACTTC	CASSPVVAGDYEQYF
TRBV27	TRBJ2-1	-	TRBD2	TGTGCCAGCAGAATCCGACTAGCGGGACCGTACAATGAGCAGTTCTTC	CASRIRLAGPYNEQFF
TRBV6-6	TRBJ2-7	few	TRBD2	TGTGCCAGCAGTTACCGGCGGGAGGGCAACGAGCAGTACTTC	CASSYRREGNEQYF
TRBV3-1/TRBV3-2	TRBJ1-3	once	-	TGTGCCAGCAGCCAAGCTGGAGGGAGTCTATGGGCTGGAAACACCATATATTTT	CASSQAGGSLWAGNTIYF
TRBV7-2	TRBJ2-2	-	-	TGTGCCAGCAGCTCACAGGGTTCTGCGAACACCGGGGAGCTGTTTTTT	CASSSQGSANTGELFF
TRBV18	TRBJ1-3	-	-	TGTGCCAGCTCACCACGATCGGGACCGTCTAGCTCTGGAAACACCATATATTTT	CASSPRSGPSSSGNTIYF
TRBV5-1	TRBJ1-4	-	TRBD1	TGCGCCAGCAGCTTGAAAGGGGGCGGGTTCGTTGAAAAACTGTTTTTT	CASSLKGGGFVEKLFF
TRBV5-1	TRBJ2-1	-	TRBD2	TGCGCCAGCAGCATGACTAGCGGCTACAATGAGCAGTTCTTC	CASSMTSGYNEQFF
TRBV9	TRBJ1-5	-	-	TGTGCCAGCAGCGTAGATGGGGCCGGTCAGCCCCAGCATTTT	CASSVDGAGQPQHF
TRBV7-8	TRBJ1-5	-	-	TGTGCCAGCAGCCAGCGGGGAAGTTTCAATCAGCCCCAGCATTTT	CASSQRGSFNQPQHF
TRBV5-1	TRBJ2-5	-	-	TGCGCCAGCAGCATGGGGACGGCCGTGGAGACCCAGTACTTC	CASSMGTAVETQYF